The source of this T cell receptor beta chain is a study of T-cell reconstitution after alpha-beta-depleted transplantation in children. Study-wide points: Two months or so post-transplant, alpha-beta T cells reportedly derived from several hundred expanded graft clones. Some patients' high day-60 TCRbeta diversity was traced to surviving recipient T cells and thymic progenitors. T-cell counts and diversity were attributed mostly to newly produced T cells one year after transplant.

As it was prepared, the TCRbeta library received unique molecular identifiers. TCRdb called the PCR reads again in MiXCR, with one record for every CDR3 protein. Of about 290,000 distinct CDR3 sequences in the sample, 10% were seen once. On this clonotype: Antigen unknown.

This clonotype originated in a boy in the first two years of life with acute myeloid leukemia, due to receive a stem cell transplant. Here the sequenced sample was PBMCs, taken before TCRalphabeta/CD19-depleted stem cell transplant.

The CDR3 DNA is TGTGCCATCAGTGATCCCAGCGGGAGGGCCAACGCCAAAAACATTCAGTACTTC. Its translation is CAISDPSGRANAKNIQYF. This chain uses TRBV10-3 with TRBJ2-4; 10 bases map to TRBD2. This CDR3 comprises 18 residues. Trimming removed 3 bases from V and 1 base from J; junction bases left unmatched: 9. Germline values: CDR1 ENHRY, CDR2 SYGVKD.